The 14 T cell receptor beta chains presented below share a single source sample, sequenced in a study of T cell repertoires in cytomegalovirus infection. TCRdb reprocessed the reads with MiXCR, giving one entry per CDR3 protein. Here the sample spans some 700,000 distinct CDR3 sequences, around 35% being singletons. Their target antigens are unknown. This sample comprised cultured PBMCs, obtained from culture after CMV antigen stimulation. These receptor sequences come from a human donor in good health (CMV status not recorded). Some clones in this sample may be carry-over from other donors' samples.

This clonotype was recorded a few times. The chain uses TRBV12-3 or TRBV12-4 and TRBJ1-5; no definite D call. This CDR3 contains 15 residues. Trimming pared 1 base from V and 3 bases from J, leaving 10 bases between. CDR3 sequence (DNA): TGTGCCAGCAGTTTAGGGCAGATGGTCAATCAGCCCCAGCATTTT. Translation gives CASSLGQMVNQPQHF.

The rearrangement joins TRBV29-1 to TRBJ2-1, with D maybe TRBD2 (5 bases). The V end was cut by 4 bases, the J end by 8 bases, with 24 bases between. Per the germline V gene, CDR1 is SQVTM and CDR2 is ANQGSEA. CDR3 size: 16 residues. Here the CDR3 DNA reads TGCAGCGTTGCGCGGTCAACTAGAATGGCCTCGGATGAGCAGTTCTTC. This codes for CSVARSTRMASDEQFF.

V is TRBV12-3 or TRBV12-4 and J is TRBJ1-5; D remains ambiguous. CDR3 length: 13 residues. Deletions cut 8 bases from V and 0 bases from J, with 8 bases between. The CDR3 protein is CASQDNSNQPQHF. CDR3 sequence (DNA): TGTGCCAGCCAGGATAATAGCAATCAGCCCCAGCATTTT.

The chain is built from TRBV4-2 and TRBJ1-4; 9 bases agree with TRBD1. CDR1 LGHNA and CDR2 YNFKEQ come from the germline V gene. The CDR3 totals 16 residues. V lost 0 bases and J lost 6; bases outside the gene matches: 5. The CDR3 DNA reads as TGTGCCAGCAGCCAAGATATAACAGGGGGCTATGAAAAACTGTTTTTT. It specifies CASSQDITGGYEKLFF.

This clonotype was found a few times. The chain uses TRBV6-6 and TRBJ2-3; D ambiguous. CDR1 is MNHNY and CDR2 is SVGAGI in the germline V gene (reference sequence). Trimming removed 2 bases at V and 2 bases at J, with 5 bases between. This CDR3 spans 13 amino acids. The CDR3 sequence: CASSYGPTDTQYF. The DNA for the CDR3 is TGTGCCAGCAGTTACGGACCCACAGATACGCAGTATTTT.

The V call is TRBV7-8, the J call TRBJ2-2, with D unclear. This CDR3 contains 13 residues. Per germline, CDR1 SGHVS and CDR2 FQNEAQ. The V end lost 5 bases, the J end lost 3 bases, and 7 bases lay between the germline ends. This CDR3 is CASSKTYTGELFF. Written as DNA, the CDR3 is TGTGCCAGCAGCAAAACGTACACCGGGGAGCTGTTTTTT.

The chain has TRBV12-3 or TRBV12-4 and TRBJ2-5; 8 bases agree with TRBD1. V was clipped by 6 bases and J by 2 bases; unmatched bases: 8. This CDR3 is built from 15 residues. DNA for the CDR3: TGTGCCAGCAGCAAAGGACAGGGTCGGCAAGAGACCCAGTACTTC. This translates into CASSKGQGRQETQYF.

CDR3 nucleotides: TGCAGTGCCACTGGTTCGGGAGCCCAAGAGACCCAGTACTTC. Its translation is CSATGSGAQETQYF. The chain employs TRBV20-1 and TRBJ2-5, with a tentative D call TRBD2 (6 bases). Trimming took 6 bases from V and 1 from J, leaving 15 bases between them. Germline V gene sequence: CDR1 DFQATT, CDR2 SNEGSKA (reference sequence). The CDR3 covers 14 residues.

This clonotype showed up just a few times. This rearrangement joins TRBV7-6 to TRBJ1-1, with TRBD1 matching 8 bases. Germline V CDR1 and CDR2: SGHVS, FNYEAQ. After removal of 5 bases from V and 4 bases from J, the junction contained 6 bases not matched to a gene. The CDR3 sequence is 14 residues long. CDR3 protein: CASSLTGVTTEAFF. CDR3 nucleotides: TGTGCCAGCAGCCTGACAGGGGTGACCACTGAAGCTTTCTTT.

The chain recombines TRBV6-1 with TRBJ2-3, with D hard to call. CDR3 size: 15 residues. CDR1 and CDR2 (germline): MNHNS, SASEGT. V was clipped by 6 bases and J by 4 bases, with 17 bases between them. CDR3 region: CASSPRAQYPDTQYF. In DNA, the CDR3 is TGTGCCAGCAGCCCCCGAGCCCAGTACCCAGATACGCAGTATTTT.

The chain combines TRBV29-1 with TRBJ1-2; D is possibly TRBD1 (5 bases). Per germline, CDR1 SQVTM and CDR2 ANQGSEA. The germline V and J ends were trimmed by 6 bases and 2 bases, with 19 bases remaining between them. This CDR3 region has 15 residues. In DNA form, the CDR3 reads TGCAGCGTCCAGCTAGGGGACGGGGGGAACTATGGCTACACCTTC. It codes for CSVQLGDGGNYGYTF.

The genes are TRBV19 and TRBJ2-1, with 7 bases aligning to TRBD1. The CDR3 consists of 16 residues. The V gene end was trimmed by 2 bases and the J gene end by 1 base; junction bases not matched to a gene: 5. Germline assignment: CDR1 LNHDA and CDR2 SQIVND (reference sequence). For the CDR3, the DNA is TGTGCCAGTAGTATACTCGACAGGGATTCCTACAATGAGCAGTTCTTC. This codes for CASSILDRDSYNEQFF.

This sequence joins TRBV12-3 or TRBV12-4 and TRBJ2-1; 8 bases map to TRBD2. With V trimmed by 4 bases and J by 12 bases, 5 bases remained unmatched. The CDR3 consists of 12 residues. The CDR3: CASSYGGVGQFF. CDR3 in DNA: TGTGCCAGCAGTTACGGGGGGGTAGGGCAGTTCTTC.

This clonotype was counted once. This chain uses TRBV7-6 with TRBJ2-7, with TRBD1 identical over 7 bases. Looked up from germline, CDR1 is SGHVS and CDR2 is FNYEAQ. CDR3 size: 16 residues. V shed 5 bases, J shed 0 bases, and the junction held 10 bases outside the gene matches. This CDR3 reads CASSSNPGQTSYEQYF. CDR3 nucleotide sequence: TGTGCCAGCAGCAGTAACCCGGGACAGACCTCCTACGAGCAGTACTTC.